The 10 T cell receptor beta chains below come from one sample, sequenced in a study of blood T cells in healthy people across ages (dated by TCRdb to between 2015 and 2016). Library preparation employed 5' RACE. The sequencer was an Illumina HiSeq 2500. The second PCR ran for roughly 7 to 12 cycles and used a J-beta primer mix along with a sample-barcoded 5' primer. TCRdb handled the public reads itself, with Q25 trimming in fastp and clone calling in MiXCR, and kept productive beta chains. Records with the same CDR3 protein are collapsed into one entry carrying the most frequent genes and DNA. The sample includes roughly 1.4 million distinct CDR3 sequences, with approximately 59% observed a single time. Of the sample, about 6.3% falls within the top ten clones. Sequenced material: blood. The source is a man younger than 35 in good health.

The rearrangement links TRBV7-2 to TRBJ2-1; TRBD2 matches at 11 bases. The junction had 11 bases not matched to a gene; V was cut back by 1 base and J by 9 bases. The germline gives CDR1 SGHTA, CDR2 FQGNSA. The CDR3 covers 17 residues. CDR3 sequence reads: CASSLGLLAGVRVEQFF. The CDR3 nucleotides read TGTGCCAGCAGCTTAGGGCTACTAGCGGGAGTTAGGGTTGAGCAGTTCTTC.

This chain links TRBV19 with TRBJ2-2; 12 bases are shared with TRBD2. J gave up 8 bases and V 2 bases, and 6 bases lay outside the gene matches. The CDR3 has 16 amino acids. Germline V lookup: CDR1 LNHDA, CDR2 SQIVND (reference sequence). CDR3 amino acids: CASSIKTSGSNGELFF. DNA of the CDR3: TGTGCCAGTAGTATAAAGACTAGCGGGAGTAATGGGGAGCTGTTTTTT.

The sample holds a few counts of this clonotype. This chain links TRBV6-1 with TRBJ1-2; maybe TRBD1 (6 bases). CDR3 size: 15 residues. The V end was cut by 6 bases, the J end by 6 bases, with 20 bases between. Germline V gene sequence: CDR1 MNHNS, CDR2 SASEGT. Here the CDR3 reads CASRRLTGKRNGYTF. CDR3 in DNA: TGTGCCAGCAGACGACTCACAGGGAAAAGGAATGGCTACACCTTC.

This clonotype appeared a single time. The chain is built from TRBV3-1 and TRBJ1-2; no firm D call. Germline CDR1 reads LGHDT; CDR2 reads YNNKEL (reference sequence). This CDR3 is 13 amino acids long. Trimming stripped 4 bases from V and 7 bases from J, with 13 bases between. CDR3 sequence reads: CASSPSGVSGYTF. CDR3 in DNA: TGTGCCAGCAGCCCGTCCGGGGTTTCTGGCTACACCTTC.

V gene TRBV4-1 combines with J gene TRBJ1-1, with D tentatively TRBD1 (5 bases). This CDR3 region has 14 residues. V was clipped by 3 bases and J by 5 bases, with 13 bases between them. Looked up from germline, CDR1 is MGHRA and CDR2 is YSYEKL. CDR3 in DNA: TGCGCCAGCAGCCAGGGATTTAGGGGAACTGAAGCTTTCTTT. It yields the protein CASSQGFRGTEAFF.

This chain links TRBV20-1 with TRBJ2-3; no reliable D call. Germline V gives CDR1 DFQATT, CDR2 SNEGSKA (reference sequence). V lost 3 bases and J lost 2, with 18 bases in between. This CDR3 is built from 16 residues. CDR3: CSASRMGPPNTDTQYF. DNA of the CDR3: TGCAGTGCTAGTAGAATGGGCCCGCCAAACACAGATACGCAGTATTTT.

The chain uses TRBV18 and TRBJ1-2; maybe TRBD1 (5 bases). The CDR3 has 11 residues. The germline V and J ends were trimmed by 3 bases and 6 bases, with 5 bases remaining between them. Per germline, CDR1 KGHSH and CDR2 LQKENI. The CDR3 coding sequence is TGTGCCAGCTCACCGGGGGATGGCTACACCTTC. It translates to CASSPGDGYTF.

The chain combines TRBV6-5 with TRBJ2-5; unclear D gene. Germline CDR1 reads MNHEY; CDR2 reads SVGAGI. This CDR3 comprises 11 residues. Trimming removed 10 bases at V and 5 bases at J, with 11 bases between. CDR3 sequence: CATSTPETQYF. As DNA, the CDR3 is TGTGCCACCTCTACCCCGGAGACCCAGTACTTC.

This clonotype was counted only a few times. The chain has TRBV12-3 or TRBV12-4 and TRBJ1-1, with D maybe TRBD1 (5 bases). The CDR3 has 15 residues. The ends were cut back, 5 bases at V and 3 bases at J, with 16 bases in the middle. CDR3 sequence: CASSLGGGRDTEAFF. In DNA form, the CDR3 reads TGTGCCAGCAGTCTTGGGGGGGGACGGGACACTGAAGCTTTCTTT.

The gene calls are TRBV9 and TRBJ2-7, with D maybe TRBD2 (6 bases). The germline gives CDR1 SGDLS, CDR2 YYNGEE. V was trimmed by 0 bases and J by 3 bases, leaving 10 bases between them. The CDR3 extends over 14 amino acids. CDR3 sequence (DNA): TGTGCCAGCAGCGTAGCTCCGCGGGGCTACGAGCAGTACTTC. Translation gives CASSVAPRGYEQYF.